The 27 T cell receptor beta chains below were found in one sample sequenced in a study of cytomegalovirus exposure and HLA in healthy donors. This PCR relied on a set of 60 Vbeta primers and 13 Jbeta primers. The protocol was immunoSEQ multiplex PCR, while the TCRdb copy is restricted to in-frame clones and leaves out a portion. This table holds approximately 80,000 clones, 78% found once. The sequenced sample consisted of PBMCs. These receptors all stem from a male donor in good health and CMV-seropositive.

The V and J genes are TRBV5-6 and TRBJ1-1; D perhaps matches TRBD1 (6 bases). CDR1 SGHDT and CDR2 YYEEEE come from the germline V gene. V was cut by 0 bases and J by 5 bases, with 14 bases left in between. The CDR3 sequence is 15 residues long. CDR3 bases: TGTGCCAGCAGCTTGGTAGGGACACATGGGACTGAAGCTTTCTTT. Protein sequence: CASSLVGTHGTEAFF.

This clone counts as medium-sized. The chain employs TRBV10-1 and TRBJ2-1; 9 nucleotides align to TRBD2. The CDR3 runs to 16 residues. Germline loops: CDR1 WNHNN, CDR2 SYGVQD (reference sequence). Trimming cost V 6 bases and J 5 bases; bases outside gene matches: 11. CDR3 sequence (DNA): TGCGCCAGCAGCGAAACAGGGCGGGAGGGCCACAATGAGCAGTTCTTC. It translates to CASSETGREGHNEQFF.

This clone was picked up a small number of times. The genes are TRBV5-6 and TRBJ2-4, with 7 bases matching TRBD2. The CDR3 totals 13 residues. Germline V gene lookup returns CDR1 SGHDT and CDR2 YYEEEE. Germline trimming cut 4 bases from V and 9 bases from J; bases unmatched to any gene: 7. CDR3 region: CASSLITGGIQYF. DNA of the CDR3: TGTGCCAGCAGCCTAATTACGGGGGGCATTCAGTACTTC.

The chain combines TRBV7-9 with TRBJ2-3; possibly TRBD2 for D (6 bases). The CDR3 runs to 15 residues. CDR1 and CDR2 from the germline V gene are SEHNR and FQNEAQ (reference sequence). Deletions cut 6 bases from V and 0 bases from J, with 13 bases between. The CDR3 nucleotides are TGTGCCAGCAGTTATAGCGGCGTTAGCACAGATACGCAGTATTTT. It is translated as CASSYSGVSTDTQYF.

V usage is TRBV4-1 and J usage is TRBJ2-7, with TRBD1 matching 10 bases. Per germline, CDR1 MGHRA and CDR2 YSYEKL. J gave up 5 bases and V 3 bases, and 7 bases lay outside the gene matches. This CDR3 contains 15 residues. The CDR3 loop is CASSQRQGANDEQYF. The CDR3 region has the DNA TGCGCCAGCAGCCAGAGACAGGGGGCGAACGACGAGCAGTACTTC.

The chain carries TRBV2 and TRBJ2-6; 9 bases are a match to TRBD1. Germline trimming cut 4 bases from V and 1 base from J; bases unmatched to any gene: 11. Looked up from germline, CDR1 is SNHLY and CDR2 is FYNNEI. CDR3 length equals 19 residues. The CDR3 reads CASSGLKTGGGSGANVLTF. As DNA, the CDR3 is TGTGCCAGCAGTGGACTTAAGACAGGGGGTGGGTCTGGGGCCAACGTCCTGACTTTC.

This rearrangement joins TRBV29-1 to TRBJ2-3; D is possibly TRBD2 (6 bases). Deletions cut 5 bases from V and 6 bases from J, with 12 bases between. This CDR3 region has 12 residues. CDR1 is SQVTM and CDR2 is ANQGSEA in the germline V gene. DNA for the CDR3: TGCAGCGTTCTCCCTAGCGTGGATACGCAGTATTTT. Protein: CSVLPSVDTQYF.

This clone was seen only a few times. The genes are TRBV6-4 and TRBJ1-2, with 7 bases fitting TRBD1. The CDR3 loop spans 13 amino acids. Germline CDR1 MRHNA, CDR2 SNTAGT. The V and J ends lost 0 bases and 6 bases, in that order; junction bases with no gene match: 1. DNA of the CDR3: TGTGCCAGCAGTGACTCTACAGGGGATGGCTACACCTTC. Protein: CASSDSTGDGYTF.

The CDR3 DNA reads TGTGCCAGTAGTTCATCCCTAGGGGGGAACACTGAAGCTTTCTTT. Translation: CASSSSLGGNTEAFF. The V and J genes are TRBV19 and TRBJ1-1; TRBD1 might be the D (6 bases). The germline V gene encodes CDR1 LNHDA and CDR2 SQIVND (reference sequence). The CDR3 sequence is 15 residues long. The V gene lost 5 bases and the J gene lost 1 base, with 14 bases spanning the gap.

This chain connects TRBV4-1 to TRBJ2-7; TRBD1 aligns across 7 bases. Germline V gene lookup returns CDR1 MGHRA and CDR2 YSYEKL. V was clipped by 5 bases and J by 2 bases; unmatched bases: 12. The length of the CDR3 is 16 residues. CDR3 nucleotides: TGCGCCAGCAGCACTCAAAAAAGGGACAGCCCCTACGAGCAGTACTTC. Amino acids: CASSTQKRDSPYEQYF.

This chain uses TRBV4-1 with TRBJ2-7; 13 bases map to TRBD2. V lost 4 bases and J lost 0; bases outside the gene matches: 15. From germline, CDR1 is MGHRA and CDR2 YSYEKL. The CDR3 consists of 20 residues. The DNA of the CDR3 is TGCGCCAGCAGCCTACCCGGAGGAACTAGCGGGAGGGACAGCTCCTACGAGCAGTACTTC. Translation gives CASSLPGGTSGRDSSYEQYF.

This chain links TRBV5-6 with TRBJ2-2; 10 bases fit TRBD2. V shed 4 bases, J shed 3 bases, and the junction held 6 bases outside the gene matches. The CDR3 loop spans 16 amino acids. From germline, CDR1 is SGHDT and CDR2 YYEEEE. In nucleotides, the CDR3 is TGTGCCAGCAGCATTAGCGGGAGGACCTACACCGGGGAGCTGTTTTTT. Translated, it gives CASSISGRTYTGELFF.

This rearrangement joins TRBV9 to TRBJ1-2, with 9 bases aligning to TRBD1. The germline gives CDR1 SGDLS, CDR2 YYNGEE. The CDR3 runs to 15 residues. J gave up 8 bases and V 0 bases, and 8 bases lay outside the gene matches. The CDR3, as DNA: TGTGCCAGCAGCGTAGTGGGACAGGGCTCAGGAGGCTACACCTTC. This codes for CASSVVGQGSGGYTF.

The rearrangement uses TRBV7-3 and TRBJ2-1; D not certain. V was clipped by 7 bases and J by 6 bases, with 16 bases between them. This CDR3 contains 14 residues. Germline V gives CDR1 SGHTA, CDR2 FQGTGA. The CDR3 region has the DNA TGTGCCAGCACCGACGACCCAGCAGGCAATGAGCAGTTCTTC. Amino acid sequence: CASTDDPAGNEQFF.

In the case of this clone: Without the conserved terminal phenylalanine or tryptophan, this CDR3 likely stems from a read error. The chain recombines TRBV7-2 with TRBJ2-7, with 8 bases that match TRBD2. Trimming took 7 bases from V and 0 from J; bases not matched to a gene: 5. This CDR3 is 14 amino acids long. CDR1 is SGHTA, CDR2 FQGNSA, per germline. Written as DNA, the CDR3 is TGTGCCAGCAAGGAGCGGGAGACCTCCTACGAGCAGTACCTC. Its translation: CASKERETSYEQYL.

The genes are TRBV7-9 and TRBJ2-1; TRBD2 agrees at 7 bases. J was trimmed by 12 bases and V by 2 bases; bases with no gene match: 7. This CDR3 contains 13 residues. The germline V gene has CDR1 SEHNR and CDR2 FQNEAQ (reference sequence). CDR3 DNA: TGTGCCAGCAGCTTAACTACTAGCGACCGGCAGTTCTTC. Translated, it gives CASSLTTSDRQFF.

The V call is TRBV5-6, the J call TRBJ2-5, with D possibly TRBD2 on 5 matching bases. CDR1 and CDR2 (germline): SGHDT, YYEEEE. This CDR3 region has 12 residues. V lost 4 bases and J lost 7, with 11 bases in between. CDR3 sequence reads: CASSAEDWTQYF. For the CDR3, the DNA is TGTGCCAGCAGCGCGGAGGATTGGACCCAGTACTTC.

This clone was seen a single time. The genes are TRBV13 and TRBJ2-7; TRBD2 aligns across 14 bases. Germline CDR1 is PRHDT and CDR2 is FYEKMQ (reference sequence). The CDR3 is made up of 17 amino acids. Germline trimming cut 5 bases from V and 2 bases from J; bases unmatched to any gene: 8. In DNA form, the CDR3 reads TGTGCCAGCAGCCAGGGGACTAGCGGGAGTGGCGCCTACGAGCAGTACTTC. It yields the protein CASSQGTSGSGAYEQYF.

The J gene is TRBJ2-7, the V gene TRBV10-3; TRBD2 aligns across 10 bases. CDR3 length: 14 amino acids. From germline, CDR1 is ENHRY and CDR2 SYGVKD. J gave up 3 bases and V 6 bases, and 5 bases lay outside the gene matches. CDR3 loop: CAIRSSGSFYEQYF. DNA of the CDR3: TGTGCCATCAGATCTAGCGGGAGCTTCTACGAGCAGTACTTC.

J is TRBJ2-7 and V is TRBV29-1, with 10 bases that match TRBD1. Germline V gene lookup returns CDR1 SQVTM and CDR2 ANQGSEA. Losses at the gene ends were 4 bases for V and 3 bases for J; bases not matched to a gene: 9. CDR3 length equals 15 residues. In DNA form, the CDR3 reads TGCAGCGTTGGGTTCTGGGGACAGGGGCGCTACGAGCAGTACTTC. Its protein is CSVGFWGQGRYEQYF.

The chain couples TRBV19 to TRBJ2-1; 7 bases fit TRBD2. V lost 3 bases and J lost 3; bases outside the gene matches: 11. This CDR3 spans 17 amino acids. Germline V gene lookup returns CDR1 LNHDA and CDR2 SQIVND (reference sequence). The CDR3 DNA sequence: TGTGCCAGTAGTATTCCAGATGCGGGAGCCGGCTACAATGAGCAGTTCTTC. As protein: CASSIPDAGAGYNEQFF.

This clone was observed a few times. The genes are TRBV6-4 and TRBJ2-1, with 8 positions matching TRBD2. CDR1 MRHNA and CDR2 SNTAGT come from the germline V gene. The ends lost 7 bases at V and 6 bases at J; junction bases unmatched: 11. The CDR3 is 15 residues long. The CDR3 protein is CASKDREGGGNEQFF. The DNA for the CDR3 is TGTGCCAGCAAGGACCGGGAGGGAGGAGGCAATGAGCAGTTCTTC.

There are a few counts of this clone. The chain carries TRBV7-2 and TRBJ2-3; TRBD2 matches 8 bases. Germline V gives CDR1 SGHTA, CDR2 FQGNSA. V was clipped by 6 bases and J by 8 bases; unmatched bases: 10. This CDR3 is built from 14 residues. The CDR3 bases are TGTGCCAGCAGTCTCAGCGGGAGTGAGGGTACGCAGTATTTT. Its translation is CASSLSGSEGTQYF. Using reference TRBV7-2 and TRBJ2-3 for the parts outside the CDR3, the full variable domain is GAGVSQSPSNKVTEKGKDVELRCDPISGHTALYWYRQSLGQGLEFLIYFQGNSAPDKSGLPSDRFSAERTGGSVSTLTIQRTQQEDSAVYLCASSLSGSEGTQYFGPGTRLTVL.

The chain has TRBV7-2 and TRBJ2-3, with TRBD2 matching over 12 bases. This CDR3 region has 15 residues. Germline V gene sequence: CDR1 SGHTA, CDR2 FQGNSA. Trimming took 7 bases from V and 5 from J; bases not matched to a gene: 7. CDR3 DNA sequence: TGTGCCAGCAACCGACTAGCGGGAGTTCGAGATACGCAGTATTTT. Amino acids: CASNRLAGVRDTQYF. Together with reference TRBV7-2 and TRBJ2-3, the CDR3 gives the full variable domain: GAGVSQSPSNKVTEKGKDVELRCDPISGHTALYWYRQSLGQGLEFLIYFQGNSAPDKSGLPSDRFSAERTGGSVSTLTIQRTQQEDSAVYLCASNRLAGVRDTQYFGPGTRLTVL.

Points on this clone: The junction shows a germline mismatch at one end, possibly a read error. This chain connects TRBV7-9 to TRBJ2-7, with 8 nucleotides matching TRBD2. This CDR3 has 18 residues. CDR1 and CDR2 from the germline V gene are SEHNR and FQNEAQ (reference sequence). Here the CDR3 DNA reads TGTGCCATCAGCTTAGCCCCCGCGGGAGGACCGGTCTACTACGAGCAGTACTTC. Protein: CAISLAPAGGPVYYEQYF.

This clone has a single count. This CDR3 reads CASSIVGGRRISGANVLTF. The CDR3 DNA sequence: TGTGCCAGTAGTATAGTGGGCGGGAGAAGGATCTCCGGGGCCAACGTCCTGACTTTC. The J gene is TRBJ2-6, the V gene TRBV19; 7 nucleotides match TRBD2. Germline values: CDR1 LNHDA, CDR2 SQIVND (reference sequence). CDR3 size: 19 residues. V gave up 1 base and J gave up 4 bases; unmatched junction bases: 13.

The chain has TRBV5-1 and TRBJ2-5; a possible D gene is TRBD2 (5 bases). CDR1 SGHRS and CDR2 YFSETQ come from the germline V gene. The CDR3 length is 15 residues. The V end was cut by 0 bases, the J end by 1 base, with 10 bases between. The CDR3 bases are TGCGCCAGCAGCTTGGCGGGGAAGGGCCAAGAGACCCAGTACTTC. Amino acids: CASSLAGKGQETQYF.